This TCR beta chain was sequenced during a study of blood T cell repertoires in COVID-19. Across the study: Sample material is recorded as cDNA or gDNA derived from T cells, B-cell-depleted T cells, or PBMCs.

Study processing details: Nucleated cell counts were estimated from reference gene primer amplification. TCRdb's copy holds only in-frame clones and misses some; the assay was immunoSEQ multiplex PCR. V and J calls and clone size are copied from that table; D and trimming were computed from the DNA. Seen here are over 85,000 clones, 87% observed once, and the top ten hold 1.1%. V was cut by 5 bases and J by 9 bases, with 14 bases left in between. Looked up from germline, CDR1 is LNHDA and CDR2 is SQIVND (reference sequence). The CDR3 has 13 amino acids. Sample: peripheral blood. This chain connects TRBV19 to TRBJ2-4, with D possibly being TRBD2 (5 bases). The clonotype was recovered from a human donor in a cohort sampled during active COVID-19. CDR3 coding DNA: TGTGCCAGTAGTGGCTACCCAGGAGGCATTCAGTACTTC. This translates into CASSGYPGGIQYF.